This T cell receptor (beta chain) is from a study of T cell changes during pregnancy in multiple sclerosis. Sequencing used immunoSEQ multiplex PCR; TCRdb keeps in-frame clones, though not all of them. The sample consists of 45,000 to 70,000 clones, approximately 92% of them appearing once. The CDR3 runs 17 residues. V lost 6 bases, J lost 5 bases, and 20 bases stayed unmatched. The germline V gene encodes CDR1 SQVTM and CDR2 ANQGSEA. This clonotype originated in a female donor in good health, enrolled as a control in a pregnancy study. Sample: CD4+ T cells from peripheral blood mononuclear cells, taken after pregnancy. This sequence joins TRBV29-1 and TRBJ1-1, with 8 bases aligning to TRBD1. The CDR3 is CSVKVQGASRWDTEAFF. CDR3 nucleotide sequence: TGCAGCGTCAAAGTCCAGGGGGCGTCCCGTTGGGATACTGAAGCTTTCTTT. Based on the CDR3 plus reference TRBV29-1 and TRBJ1-1, the full variable domain is SAVISQKPSRDICQRGTSLTIQCQVDSQVTMMFWYRQQPGQSLTLIATANQGSEATYESGFVIDKFPISRPNLTFSTLTVSNMSPEDSSIYLCSVKVQGASRWDTEAFFGQGTRLTVV.